Sequencing of this T cell receptor (beta chain) was carried out in a study of blood T cell repertoires in COVID-19. The overall study: The analysed material was cDNA or gDNA that came from T cells, B-cell-depleted T cells, or PBMCs.

This CDR3 is 15 amino acids long. Deletions cut 3 bases from V and 4 bases from J, with 13 bases between. Germline-derived CDR1 and CDR2 are SNHLY and FYNNEI. In the original analysis: Using reference gene primer amplification, nucleated cell counts were estimated. Here immunoSEQ multiplex PCR was the method, and the copy in TCRdb shows in-frame clones only, minus some. The V and J calls and clone size were taken over from that table, and D and trimming were inferred from the DNA. Of about 320,000 clones listed, less than 85% are singletons. The study drew participants aged about 18 to 89 years from approximately 23 US areas.

The V gene is TRBV2, the J gene TRBJ2-1, with TRBD2 as a possible D gene (6 bases). The TCR sequence derives from a woman in her thirties who had been exposed to COVID-19. The specimen sequenced was PBMCs or T cells enriched from blood (not recorded which). The CDR3 nucleotides read TGTGCCAGCAGTGACCGGACTACGATTTACAATGAGCAGTTCTTC. Encoded protein: CASSDRTTIYNEQFF.